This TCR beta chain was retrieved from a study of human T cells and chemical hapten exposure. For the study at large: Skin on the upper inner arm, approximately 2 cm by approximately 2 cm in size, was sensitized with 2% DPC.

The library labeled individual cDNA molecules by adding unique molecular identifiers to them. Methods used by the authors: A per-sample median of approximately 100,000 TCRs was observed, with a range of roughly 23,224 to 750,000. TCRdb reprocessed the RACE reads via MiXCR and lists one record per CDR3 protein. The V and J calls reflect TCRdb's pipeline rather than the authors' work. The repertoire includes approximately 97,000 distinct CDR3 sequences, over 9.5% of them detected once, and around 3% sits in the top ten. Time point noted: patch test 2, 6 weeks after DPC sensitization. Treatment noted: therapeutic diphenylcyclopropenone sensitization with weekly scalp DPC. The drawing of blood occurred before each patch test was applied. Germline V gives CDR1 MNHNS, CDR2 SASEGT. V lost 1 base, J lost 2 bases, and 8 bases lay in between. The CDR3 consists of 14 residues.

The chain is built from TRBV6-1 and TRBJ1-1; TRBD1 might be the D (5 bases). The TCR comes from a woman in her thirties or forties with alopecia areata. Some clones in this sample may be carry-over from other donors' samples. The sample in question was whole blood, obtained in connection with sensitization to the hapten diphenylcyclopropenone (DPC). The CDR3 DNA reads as TGTGCCAGCAGTGAAGTTCAGGGCAACACTGAAGCTTTCTTT. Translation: CASSEVQGNTEAFF.